The text below deals with one TCR beta chain. The entry originates in a study of blood T cell repertoires in COVID-19. The overall study: COVID-19 samples from acute and convalescent phases originated in the United States, Italy and Spain.

The length of the CDR3 is 15 residues. V trimming: 4 bases; J trimming: 5 bases; junction bases outside the gene matches: 5. CDR1 and CDR2 from the germline V gene are SGHRS and YFSETQ. Under the authors' procedure: Scientists estimated how many nucleated cells there were by amplifying reference gene primers. Repertoires were generated with immunoSEQ multiplex PCR, while TCRdb's copy carries only in-frame clones and drops some. The DNA gave D and trimming, while V, J and clone size come from that table. The sample has approximately 200,000 clones; about 90% are singletons. The receptor was isolated from a man in his forties with active or convalescent COVID-19. The V and J genes are TRBV5-1 and TRBJ2-5; the match to TRBD2 covers 13 bases. The source material was peripheral blood. The CDR3 nucleotides are TGCGCCAGCAGCAAAGGACTAGCGGGAGTGGAGACCCAGTACTTC. Residues: CASSKGLAGVETQYF.